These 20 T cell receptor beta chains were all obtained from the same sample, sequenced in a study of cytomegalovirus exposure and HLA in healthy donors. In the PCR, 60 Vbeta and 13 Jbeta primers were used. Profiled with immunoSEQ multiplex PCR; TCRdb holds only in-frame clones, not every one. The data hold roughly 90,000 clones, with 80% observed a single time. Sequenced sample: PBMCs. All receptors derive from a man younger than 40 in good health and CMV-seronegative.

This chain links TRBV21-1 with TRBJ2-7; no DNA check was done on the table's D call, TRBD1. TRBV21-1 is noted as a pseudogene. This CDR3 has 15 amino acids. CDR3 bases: TGTGCCAGCAGCAAATCTGGACAGGGGCTCAACGAGCAGTACTTC. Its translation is CASSKSGQGLNEQYF.

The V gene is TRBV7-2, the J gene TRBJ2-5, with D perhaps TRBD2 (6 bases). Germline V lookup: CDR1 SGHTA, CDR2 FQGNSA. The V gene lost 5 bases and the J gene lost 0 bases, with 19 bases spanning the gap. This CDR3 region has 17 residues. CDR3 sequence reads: CASSAGWGGTNQETQYF. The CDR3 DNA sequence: TGTGCCAGCAGCGCCGGATGGGGCGGGACCAACCAAGAGACCCAGTACTTC.

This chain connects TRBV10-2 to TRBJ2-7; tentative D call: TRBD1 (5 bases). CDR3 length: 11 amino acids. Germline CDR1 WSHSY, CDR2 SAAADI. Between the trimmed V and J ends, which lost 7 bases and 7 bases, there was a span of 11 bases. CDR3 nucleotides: TGCGCCAGCAAAGGACACCGGGAGCAGTACTTC. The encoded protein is CASKGHREQYF.

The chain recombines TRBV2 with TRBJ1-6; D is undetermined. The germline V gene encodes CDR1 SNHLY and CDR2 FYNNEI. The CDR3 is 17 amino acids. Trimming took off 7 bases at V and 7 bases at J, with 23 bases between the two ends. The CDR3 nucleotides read TGTGCCAGCAATCAGCGAACCTCCCTTATGATAAATTCACCCCTCCACTTT. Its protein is CASNQRTSLMINSPLHF.

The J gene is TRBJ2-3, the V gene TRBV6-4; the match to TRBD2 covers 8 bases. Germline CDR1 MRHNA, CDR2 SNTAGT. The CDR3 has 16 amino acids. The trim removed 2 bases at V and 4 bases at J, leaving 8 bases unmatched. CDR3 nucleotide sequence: TGTGCCAGCAGTGACACCGGGGGGGCCCGGGCAGATACGCAGTATTTT. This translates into CASSDTGGARADTQYF.

CDR3 residues: CASSYGREAVDTQYF. For the CDR3, the DNA is TGTGCCAGCAGTTACGGGCGGGAGGCCGTGGATACGCAGTATTTT. The chain links TRBV6-6 to TRBJ2-3; TRBD2 matches 8 bases. This CDR3 is built from 15 residues. Trimming cost V 2 bases and J 6 bases; bases outside gene matches: 7. Germline assignment: CDR1 MNHNY and CDR2 SVGAGI (reference sequence).

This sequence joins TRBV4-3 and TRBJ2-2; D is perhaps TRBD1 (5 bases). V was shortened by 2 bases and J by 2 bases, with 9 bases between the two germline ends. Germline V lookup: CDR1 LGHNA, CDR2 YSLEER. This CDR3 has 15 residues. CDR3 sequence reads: CASSQTTVNTGELFF. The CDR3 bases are TGCGCCAGCAGCCAAACGACAGTAAACACCGGGGAGCTGTTTTTT.

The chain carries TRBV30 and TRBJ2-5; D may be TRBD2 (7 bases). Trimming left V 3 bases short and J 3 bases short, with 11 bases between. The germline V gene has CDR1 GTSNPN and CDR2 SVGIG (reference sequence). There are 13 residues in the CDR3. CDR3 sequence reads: CAWSSGTKETQYF. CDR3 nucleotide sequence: TGTGCCTGGAGCAGCGGGACAAAAGAGACCCAGTACTTC.

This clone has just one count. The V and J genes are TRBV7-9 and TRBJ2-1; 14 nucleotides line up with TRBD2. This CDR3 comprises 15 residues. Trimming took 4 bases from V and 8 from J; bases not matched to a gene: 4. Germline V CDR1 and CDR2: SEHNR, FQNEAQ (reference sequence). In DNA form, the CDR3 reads TGTGCCAGCAGCTCGGGACTAGCGGGAGTGGATGAGCAGTTCTTC. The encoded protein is CASSSGLAGVDEQFF.

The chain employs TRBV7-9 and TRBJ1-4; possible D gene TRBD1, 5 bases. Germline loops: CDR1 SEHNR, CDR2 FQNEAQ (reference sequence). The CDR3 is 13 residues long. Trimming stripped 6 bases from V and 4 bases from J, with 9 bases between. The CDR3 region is CASRQAGNEKLFF. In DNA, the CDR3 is TGTGCCAGCAGACAGGCTGGTAATGAAAAACTGTTTTTT.

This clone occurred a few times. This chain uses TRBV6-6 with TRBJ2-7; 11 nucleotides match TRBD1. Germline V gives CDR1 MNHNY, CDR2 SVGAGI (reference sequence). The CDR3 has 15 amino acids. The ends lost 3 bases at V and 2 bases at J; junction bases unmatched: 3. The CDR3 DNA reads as TGTGCCAGCAGTTATATGGGACAGGGGGCCTACGAGCAGTACTTC. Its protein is CASSYMGQGAYEQYF.

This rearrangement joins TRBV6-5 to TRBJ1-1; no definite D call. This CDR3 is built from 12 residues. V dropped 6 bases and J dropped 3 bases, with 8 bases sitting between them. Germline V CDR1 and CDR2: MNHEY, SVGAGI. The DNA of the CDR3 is TGTGCCAGCAGCGAGATTGACACTGAAGCTTTCTTT. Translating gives CASSEIDTEAFF.

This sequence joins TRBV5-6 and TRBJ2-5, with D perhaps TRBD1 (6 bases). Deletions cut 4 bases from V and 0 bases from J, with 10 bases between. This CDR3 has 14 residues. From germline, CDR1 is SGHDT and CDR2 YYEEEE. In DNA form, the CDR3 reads TGTGCCAGCAGCCGGACAGTGTACCAAGAGACCCAGTACTTC. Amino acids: CASSRTVYQETQYF.

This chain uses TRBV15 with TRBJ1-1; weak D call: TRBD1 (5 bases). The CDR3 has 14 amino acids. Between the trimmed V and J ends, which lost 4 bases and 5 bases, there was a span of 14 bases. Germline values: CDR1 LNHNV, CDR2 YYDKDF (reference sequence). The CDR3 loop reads CATSTGGVRTEAFF. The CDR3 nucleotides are TGTGCCACCAGCACTGGGGGGGTTAGGACTGAAGCTTTCTTT.

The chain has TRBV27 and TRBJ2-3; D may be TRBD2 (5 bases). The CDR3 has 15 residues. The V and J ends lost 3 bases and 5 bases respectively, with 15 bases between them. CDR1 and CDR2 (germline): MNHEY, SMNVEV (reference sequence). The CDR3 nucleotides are TGTGCCAGCAGTTTGGGGAGTCCCCTAGGAGATACGCAGTATTTT. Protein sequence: CASSLGSPLGDTQYF.

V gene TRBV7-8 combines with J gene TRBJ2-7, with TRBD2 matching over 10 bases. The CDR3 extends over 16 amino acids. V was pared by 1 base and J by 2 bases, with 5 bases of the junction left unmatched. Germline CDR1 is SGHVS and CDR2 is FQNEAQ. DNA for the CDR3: TGTGCCAGCAGCTTAGTCGGGACTAGCGTCCCCTACGAGCAGTACTTC. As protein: CASSLVGTSVPYEQYF.

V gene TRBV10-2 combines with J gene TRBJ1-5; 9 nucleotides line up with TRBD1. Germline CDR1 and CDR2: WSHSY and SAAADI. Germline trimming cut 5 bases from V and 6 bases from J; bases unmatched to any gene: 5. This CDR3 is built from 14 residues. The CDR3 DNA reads TGCGCCAGCAGTTTGACAGGGGGAAGTCAGCCCCAGCATTTT. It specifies CASSLTGGSQPQHF.

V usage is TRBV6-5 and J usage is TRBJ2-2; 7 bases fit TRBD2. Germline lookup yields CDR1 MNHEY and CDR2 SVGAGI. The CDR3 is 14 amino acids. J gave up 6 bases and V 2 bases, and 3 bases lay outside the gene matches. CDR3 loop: CASSYPGGSGELFF. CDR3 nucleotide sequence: TGTGCCAGCAGTTACCCGGGGGGATCCGGGGAGCTGTTTTTT.

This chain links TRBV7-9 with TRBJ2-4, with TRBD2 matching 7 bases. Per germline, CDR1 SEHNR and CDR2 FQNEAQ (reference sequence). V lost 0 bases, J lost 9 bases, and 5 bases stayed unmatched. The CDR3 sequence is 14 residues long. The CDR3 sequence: CASSLAGGPGIQYF. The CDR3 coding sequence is TGTGCCAGCAGCTTAGCGGGAGGGCCGGGCATTCAGTACTTC.

In nucleotides, the CDR3 is TGTGCTAGTGGTTTGCCCAGACAGGGGAGTGAAAGGACTGAAGCTTTCTTT. Translating gives CASGLPRQGSERTEAFF. This chain joins TRBV12-5 and TRBJ1-1; 8 bases map to TRBD1. Germline V CDR1 and CDR2: LGHNT, FRNRAP. This CDR3 is built from 17 residues. V shed 2 bases and J 5 bases; nucleotides not matched to a gene: 13.